The next 32 T cell receptor beta chains were all read from a single sample in a study of T cell changes during pregnancy in multiple sclerosis. Repertoires were generated with immunoSEQ multiplex PCR, while TCRdb's copy carries only in-frame clones and drops some. Among over 30,000 clones listed, around 90% were seen once. The starting material was CD8+ T cells from peripheral blood mononuclear cells, obtained in the third trimester of pregnancy. The receptor set was obtained from a female donor with multiple sclerosis, enrolled in a pregnancy study.

CDR3 in amino acids: CASSAGGQGSYEQYF. The CDR3 DNA reads as TGTGCCAGCAGCGCGGGGGGACAGGGTTCCTACGAGCAGTACTTC. The chain employs TRBV9 and TRBJ2-7, with 9 bases identical to TRBD1. V lost 3 bases, J lost 1 base, and 5 bases stayed unmatched. CDR3 length: 15 residues. Germline loops: CDR1 SGDLS, CDR2 YYNGEE.

This chain connects TRBV4-2 to TRBJ1-2; 7 bases agree with TRBD1. Unmatched junction bases numbered 11, after V lost 1 base and J lost 6 bases. This CDR3 is built from 16 residues. Germline CDR1 and CDR2: LGHNA and YNFKEQ. In DNA, the CDR3 is TGTGCCAGCAGCCAAGCGGGAGACAGGGCAAAGGATGGCTACACCTTC. Encoded protein: CASSQAGDRAKDGYTF.

In DNA form, the CDR3 reads TGTGCCAGCAGCTGGAAGCAGGGCGGTGAAAGCCTCGAGCAGTACTTC. Its translation is CASSWKQGGESLEQYF. This chain uses TRBV7-2 with TRBJ2-7; perhaps TRBD1 as D (5 bases). V was trimmed by 4 bases and J by 6 bases, leaving 22 bases between them. CDR1 and CDR2 (germline): SGHTA, FQGNSA. The CDR3 totals 16 residues.

This clone was detected only once. The gene calls are TRBV4-3 and TRBJ2-3; 15 nucleotides match TRBD2. This CDR3 comprises 16 residues. V dropped 4 bases and J dropped 4; count of bases not matched to a gene: 3. Germline V gene data show CDR1 as LGHNA and CDR2 as YSLEER. CDR3 coding DNA: TGCGCCAGCAGCCGAGGACTAGCGGGGGGGGCAGATACGCAGTATTTT. This translates into CASSRGLAGGADTQYF.

The chain is built from TRBV2 and TRBJ1-2; D not certain. CDR3 size: 13 residues. V dropped 0 bases and J dropped 6 bases, with 8 bases sitting between them. Germline assignment: CDR1 SNHLY and CDR2 FYNNEI. The CDR3 sequence: CASSEAPPDGYTF. The CDR3 coding sequence is TGTGCCAGCAGTGAAGCGCCGCCAGATGGCTACACCTTC.

V and J are TRBV5-1 and TRBJ2-7; 10 bases line up with TRBD1. This CDR3 is built from 13 residues. Germline CDR1 and CDR2: SGHRS and YFSETQ. The ends lost 5 bases at V and 2 bases at J; junction bases unmatched: 1. CDR3 sequence reads: CASRDRGTYEQYF. The DNA of the CDR3 is TGCGCCAGCAGGGACAGGGGGACCTACGAGCAGTACTTC.

This chain uses TRBV6-1 with TRBJ2-3; 10 nucleotides agree with TRBD2. CDR1 is MNHNS, CDR2 SASEGT, per germline. This CDR3 has 17 residues. Trimming removed 0 bases from V and 4 bases from J; junction bases left unmatched: 7. The CDR3 DNA reads as TGTGCCAGCAGTGAAGCAGGAGCGGGGGGGCCATCAGATACGCAGTATTTT. Amino acids: CASSEAGAGGPSDTQYF.

The chain combines TRBV4-1 with TRBJ2-3; D uncertain. There are 15 residues in the CDR3. The germline gives CDR1 MGHRA, CDR2 YSYEKL. V lost 1 base, J lost 2 bases, and 10 bases lay in between. CDR3: CASSQAEAVTDTQYF. In DNA, the CDR3 is TGCGCCAGCAGCCAAGCTGAGGCTGTCACAGATACGCAGTATTTT.

The V and J genes are TRBV18 and TRBJ2-3; no reliable D call. The CDR3 runs 14 residues. CDR1 is KGHSH, CDR2 LQKENI, per germline. V lost 0 bases and J lost 5, with 9 bases in between. CDR3 sequence reads: CASSPPRLLDTQYF. The CDR3 region has the DNA TGTGCCAGCTCACCACCGAGGCTACTAGATACGCAGTATTTT.

CDR3 in amino acids: CASSPGGTYEQYF. CDR3 DNA sequence: TGTGCCAGCAGCCCCGGCGGGACCTACGAGCAGTACTTC. The rearrangement joins TRBV4-2 to TRBJ2-7, with D maybe TRBD2 (6 bases). The CDR3 has 13 amino acids. CDR1 and CDR2 from the germline V gene are LGHNA and YNFKEQ. Trimming left V 4 bases short and J 2 bases short, with 9 bases between.

This chain uses TRBV5-6 with TRBJ2-7; 10 bases are a match to TRBD1. CDR3 size: 14 residues. Per the germline V gene, CDR1 is SGHDT and CDR2 is YYEEEE. Losses at the gene ends were 4 bases for V and 4 bases for J; bases not matched to a gene: 5. The CDR3 reads CASSAGTGAYEQYF. The CDR3 DNA sequence: TGTGCCAGCAGCGCCGGGACAGGGGCTTACGAGCAGTACTTC.

The rearrangement joins TRBV7-9 to TRBJ2-3; maybe TRBD2 (6 bases). CDR1 and CDR2 (germline): SEHNR, FQNEAQ (reference sequence). Trimming took off 2 bases at V and 0 bases at J, with 9 bases between the two ends. The CDR3 covers 15 residues. The CDR3, as DNA: TGTGCCAGCAGCTTACGGGGGAGTAGCACAGATACGCAGTATTTT. This encodes CASSLRGSSTDTQYF.

This clone was seen just once. The chain combines TRBV9 with TRBJ2-1; 7 nucleotides align to TRBD2. The CDR3 totals 15 residues. Germline lookup yields CDR1 SGDLS and CDR2 YYNGEE. Trimming removed 2 bases from V and 9 bases from J; junction bases left unmatched: 11. The CDR3 loop reads CASSVLAGGVGEQFF. CDR3 nucleotides: TGTGCCAGCAGCGTTTTAGCGGGTGGGGTCGGTGAGCAGTTCTTC.

The gene calls are TRBV2 and TRBJ2-3, with 7 bases that match TRBD1. The CDR3 is 15 residues long. With 3 bases clipped from V and 4 bases from J, the junction kept 7 bases outside the gene matches. From germline, CDR1 is SNHLY and CDR2 FYNNEI. CDR3 protein: CASSESGGDADTQYF. In DNA, the CDR3 is TGTGCCAGCAGTGAGTCAGGGGGAGACGCAGATACGCAGTATTTT. Variable domain in full (rest from reference TRBV2 and TRBJ2-3): EPEVTQTPSHQVTQMGQEVILRCVPISNHLYFYWYRQILGQKVEFLVSFYNNEISEKSEIFDDQFSVERPDGSNFTLKIRSTKLEDSAMYFCASSESGGDADTQYFGPGTRLTVL.

V is TRBV30 and J is TRBJ2-1; TRBD2 matches at 11 bases. The CDR3 is 13 residues long. Losses at the gene ends were 4 bases for V and 4 bases for J; bases not matched to a gene: 0. Germline V CDR1 and CDR2: GTSNPN, SVGIG (reference sequence). Written as DNA, the CDR3 is TGTGCCTGGACTAGCGGGGGGTACAATGAGCAGTTCTTC. The encoded protein is CAWTSGGYNEQFF.

The V and J genes are TRBV6-4 and TRBJ1-6; tentative D call: TRBD1 (5 bases). V was trimmed by 0 bases and J by 10 bases, leaving 7 bases between them. In germline, CDR1 is MRHNA, CDR2 SNTAGT. The CDR3 is 13 residues long. The CDR3 is CASSDSGASPLHF. The CDR3 coding sequence is TGTGCCAGCAGTGACTCTGGGGCATCACCCCTCCACTTT.

The chain employs TRBV15 and TRBJ1-2; tentatively, D is TRBD1 (5 bases). The CDR3 spans 14 residues. V was clipped by 1 base and J by 8 bases, with 14 bases between them. Germline lookup yields CDR1 LNHNV and CDR2 YYDKDF (reference sequence). The CDR3 DNA reads as TGTGCCACCAGCAGAGGCAGGGATGAAGAAGGCTACACCTTC. Translation: CATSRGRDEEGYTF.

This clone has more than one count but fewer than ten. This rearrangement joins TRBV9 to TRBJ2-2, with 9 bases identical to TRBD2. The length of the CDR3 is 17 residues. Germline assignment: CDR1 SGDLS and CDR2 YYNGEE. With V trimmed by 2 bases and J by 4 bases, 9 bases remained unmatched. The CDR3 reads CASSVGLAGDLTGELFF. The CDR3 DNA reads TGTGCCAGCAGCGTTGGGTTAGCGGGGGACCTCACCGGGGAGCTGTTTTTT.

The chain couples TRBV7-3 to TRBJ1-2, with TRBD1 identical over 7 bases. The CDR3 runs 12 residues. CDR1 is SGHTA, CDR2 FQGTGA, per germline. V shed 5 bases and J 8 bases; nucleotides not matched to a gene: 5. CDR3 residues: CASSGGTVGYTF. CDR3 nucleotides: TGTGCCAGCAGCGGGGGGACAGTCGGCTACACCTTC.

This chain links TRBV6-4 with TRBJ2-2; D remains unclear. Germline V gives CDR1 MRHNA, CDR2 SNTAGT. The CDR3 is 15 amino acids. V lost 2 bases and J 1 base, leaving 8 bases between the germline ends. The CDR3 sequence is CASSDGEENTGELFF. The CDR3 coding sequence is TGTGCCAGCAGTGACGGAGAGGAGAACACCGGGGAGCTGTTTTTT.

This chain uses TRBV27 with TRBJ2-2, with 10 bases aligning to TRBD2. The germline gives CDR1 MNHEY, CDR2 SMNVEV (reference sequence). The V and J ends lost 4 bases and 3 bases, in that order; junction bases with no gene match: 2. CDR3 size: 15 residues. The CDR3 region is CASSYSGGDTGELFF. The CDR3 DNA follows: TGTGCCAGCAGTTACAGCGGGGGGGACACCGGGGAGCTGTTTTTT.

The J gene is TRBJ1-4, the V gene TRBV4-2; tentatively, D is TRBD1 (6 bases). The V end was cut by 1 base, the J end by 10 bases, with 13 bases between. Looked up from germline, CDR1 is LGHNA and CDR2 is YNFKEQ. The CDR3 contains 14 residues. CDR3 sequence (DNA): TGTGCCAGCAGCCAAGGGGCGGGGGGCGTAAAACTGTTTTTT. The encoded protein is CASSQGAGGVKLFF.

The rearrangement links TRBV5-6 to TRBJ1-5; D ambiguous. V was pared by 0 bases and J by 4 bases, with 11 bases between. Germline values: CDR1 SGHDT, CDR2 YYEEEE. This CDR3 is built from 15 residues. This CDR3 reads CASSLAPGENQPQHF. The DNA of the CDR3 is TGTGCCAGCAGCTTGGCCCCTGGGGAGAATCAGCCCCAGCATTTT. Full variable domain (missing parts from reference TRBV5-6 and TRBJ1-5): DAGVTQSPTHLIKTRGQQVTLRCSPKSGHDTVSWYQQALGQGPQFIFQYYEEEERQRGNFPDRFSGHQFPNYSSELNVNALLLGDSALYLCASSLAPGENQPQHFGDGTRLSIL.

This chain uses TRBV2 with TRBJ2-5; 10 bases align to TRBD2. The CDR3 sequence is 15 residues long. Unmatched junction bases numbered 9, after V lost 6 bases and J lost 5 bases. Germline values: CDR1 SNHLY, CDR2 FYNNEI. CDR3 region: CASSRTISGGETQYF. Written as DNA, the CDR3 is TGTGCCAGCAGCCGTACGATTAGCGGGGGGGAGACCCAGTACTTC.

This rearrangement joins TRBV7-3 to TRBJ1-2, with 8 bases that match TRBD1. The CDR3 contains 14 residues. The trim removed 10 bases at V and 3 bases at J, leaving 10 bases unmatched. CDR1 and CDR2 from the germline V gene are SGHTA and FQGTGA. The CDR3 DNA sequence: TGTGCCACCCCGCGGACAGGGAGGGACTATGGCTACACCTTC. It specifies CATPRTGRDYGYTF.

This chain connects TRBV2 to TRBJ2-2, with TRBD1 identical over 8 bases. Trimming took 6 bases from V and 4 from J; bases not matched to a gene: 10. The CDR3 is 16 residues long. Germline assignment: CDR1 SNHLY and CDR2 FYNNEI. The CDR3 bases are TGTGCCAGCAGAAGCCCCGGGACAGGCGGCACCGGGGAGCTGTTTTTT. Amino acid sequence: CASRSPGTGGTGELFF.

This clone is classed as medium-sized (0.01 to 0.1%). V and J are TRBV7-6 and TRBJ2-7, with 9 positions matching TRBD1. Germline CDR1 is SGHVS and CDR2 is FNYEAQ. V dropped 5 bases and J dropped 7; count of bases not matched to a gene: 9. CDR3 length: 14 amino acids. CDR3 nucleotide sequence: TGTGCCAGCAGCGCAGCGGGACAGGGAAGGGAGCAGTACTTC. It yields the protein CASSAAGQGREQYF. The whole variable domain, remainder taken from reference TRBV7-6 and TRBJ2-7, is GAGVSQSPRYKVTKRGQDVALRCDPISGHVSLYWYRQALGQGPEFLTYFNYEAQQDKSGLPNDRFSAERPEGSISTLTIQRTEQRDSAMYRCASSAAGQGREQYFGPGTRLTVT.

V gene TRBV4-3 combines with J gene TRBJ1-3; D is undetermined. The length of the CDR3 is 17 residues. V lost 0 bases to trimming and J lost 2 bases, with 14 bases between them. The germline gives CDR1 LGHNA, CDR2 YSLEER. This CDR3 is CASSQDTQQYPGNTIYF. The CDR3, as DNA: TGCGCCAGCAGCCAAGATACCCAACAGTACCCTGGAAACACCATATATTTT.

This chain uses TRBV9 with TRBJ1-2; D is unclear. Germline V gives CDR1 SGDLS, CDR2 YYNGEE. V lost 0 bases and J lost 1, with 22 bases in between. The CDR3 has 19 residues. The CDR3 DNA sequence: TGTGCCAGCAGCGTAGAAAAGCGTGAGGGAGTTATAGTTAACTATGGCTACACCTTC. Amino acid sequence: CASSVEKREGVIVNYGYTF.

This chain connects TRBV4-3 to TRBJ2-1; 7 bases map to TRBD2. CDR3 size: 16 residues. The germline V gene has CDR1 LGHNA and CDR2 YSLEER. The ends lost 3 bases at V and 7 bases at J; junction bases unmatched: 12. The CDR3 loop is CASSQHPIEGGNEQFF. The CDR3 DNA sequence: TGCGCCAGCAGCCAGCACCCTATTGAGGGAGGGAATGAGCAGTTCTTC.

The V gene is TRBV7-6, the J gene TRBJ1-4, with 7 nucleotides matching TRBD1. V lost 0 bases and J lost 7; bases outside the gene matches: 11. Per the germline V gene, CDR1 is SGHVS and CDR2 is FNYEAQ. The CDR3 has 17 residues. The chain's CDR3 is CASSLARTGGGVEKLFF. DNA for the CDR3: TGTGCCAGCAGCTTAGCGAGGACAGGAGGCGGTGTTGAAAAACTGTTTTTT.

V gene TRBV23-1 combines with J gene TRBJ1-5, with D perhaps TRBD1 (5 bases). TRBV23-1 is an ORF, with its function uncertain. CDR3 size: 14 residues. The V and J ends lost 7 bases and 7 bases respectively, with 17 bases between them. CDR3 nucleotides: TGCGCCAGCATCCAGGGAAGGGTCGGGCAGCCCCAGCATTTT. It encodes CASIQGRVGQPQHF.